This T cell receptor beta chain was identified in a study of beta chain features in type 1 diabetes. Study observations and caveats: Shortening that was moderate but significant affected the TCRB CDR3s of Type 1 diabetes patients in all four CD4+ subsets. The study found fewer insertions and more deletions at VDJ junctions in type 1 diabetes patients.

Germline V CDR1 and CDR2: GTSNPN, SVGIG (reference sequence). Trimming left V 1 base short and J 4 bases short, with 5 bases between. This CDR3 spans 11 amino acids. The entirety of the isolated RNA underwent reverse transcription, so expressed TCRB transcripts were sequenced. Data came from immunoSEQ multiplex PCR; TCRdb stores just in-frame clones and leaves some out. This repertoire shows just over 450,000 clones, roughly 30% found once; its top ten account for 0.05% to 0.065%. This clone has only a few counts. Its specificity is not known. This sample also contains other DNA sequences that code for the same CDR3. Central memory, naive, regulatory and stem cell-like memory CD4+ cells were sorted by CD45RO/CCR7/CD25/CD127/CD95/CD27.

This receptor was taken from a man aged 18 to 35 in good health. Sequenced: naive CD4+ T cells from blood. The chain carries TRBV30 and TRBJ2-7; D not resolved. The CDR3 is CAWSGLYEQYF. CDR3 nucleotide sequence: TGTGCCTGGAGTGGGTTATACGAGCAGTACTTC. The full variable domain, its missing parts supplied by reference TRBV30 and TRBJ2-7, is SQTIHQWPATLVQPVGSPLSLECTVEGTSNPNLYWYRQAAGRGLQLLFYSVGIGQISSEVPQNLSASRPQDRQFILSSKKLLLSDSGFYLCAWSGLYEQYFGPGTRLTVT.